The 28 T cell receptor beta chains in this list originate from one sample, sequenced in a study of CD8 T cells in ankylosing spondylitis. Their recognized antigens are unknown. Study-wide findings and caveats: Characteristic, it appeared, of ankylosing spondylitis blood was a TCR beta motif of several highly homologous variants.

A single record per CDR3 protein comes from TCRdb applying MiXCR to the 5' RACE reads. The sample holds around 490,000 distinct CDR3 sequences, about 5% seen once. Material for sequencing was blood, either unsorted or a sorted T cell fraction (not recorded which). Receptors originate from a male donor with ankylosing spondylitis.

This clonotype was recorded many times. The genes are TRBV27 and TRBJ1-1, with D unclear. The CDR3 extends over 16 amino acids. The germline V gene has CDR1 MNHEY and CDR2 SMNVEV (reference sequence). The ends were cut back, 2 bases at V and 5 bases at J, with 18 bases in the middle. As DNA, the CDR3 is TGTGCCAGCAGTTTACTAGGAGGCCGGGGAAAAACTGAAGCTTTCTTT. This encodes CASSLLGGRGKTEAFF.

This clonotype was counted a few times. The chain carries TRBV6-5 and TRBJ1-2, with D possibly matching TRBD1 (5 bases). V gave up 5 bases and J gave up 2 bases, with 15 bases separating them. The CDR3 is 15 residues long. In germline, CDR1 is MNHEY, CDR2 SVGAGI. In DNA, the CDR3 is TGTGCCAGCAGTCATACTCCAGGGCCGAACTATGGCTACACCTTC. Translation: CASSHTPGPNYGYTF.

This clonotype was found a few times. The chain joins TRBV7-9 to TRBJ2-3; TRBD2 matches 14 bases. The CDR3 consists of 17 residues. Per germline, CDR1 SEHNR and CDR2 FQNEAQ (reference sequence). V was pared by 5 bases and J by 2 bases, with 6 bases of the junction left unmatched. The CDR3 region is CASSHGGLAGDTDTQYF. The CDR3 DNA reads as TGTGCCAGCAGCCACGGGGGACTAGCGGGGGACACAGATACGCAGTATTTT.

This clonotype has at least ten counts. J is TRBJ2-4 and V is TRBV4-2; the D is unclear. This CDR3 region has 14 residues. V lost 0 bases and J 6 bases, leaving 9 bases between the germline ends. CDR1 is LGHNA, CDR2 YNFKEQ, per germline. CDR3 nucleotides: TGTGCCAGCAGCCAAGATCTTCGGTCAAACATTCAGTACTTC. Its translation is CASSQDLRSNIQYF.

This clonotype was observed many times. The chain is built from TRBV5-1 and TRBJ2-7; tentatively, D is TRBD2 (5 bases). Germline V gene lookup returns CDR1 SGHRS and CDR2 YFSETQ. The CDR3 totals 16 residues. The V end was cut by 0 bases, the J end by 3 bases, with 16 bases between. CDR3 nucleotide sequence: TGCGCCAGCAGCTTGGAGGGCTTAGCGAGCTACTACGAGCAGTACTTC. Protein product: CASSLEGLASYYEQYF.

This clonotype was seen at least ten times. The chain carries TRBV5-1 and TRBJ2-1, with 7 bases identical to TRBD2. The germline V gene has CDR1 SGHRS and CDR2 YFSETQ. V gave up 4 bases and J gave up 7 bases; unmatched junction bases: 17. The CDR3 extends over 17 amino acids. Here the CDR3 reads CASSRDASGKLGNEQFF. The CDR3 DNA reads TGCGCCAGCAGCCGGGACGCTAGCGGAAAATTGGGGAATGAGCAGTTCTTC.

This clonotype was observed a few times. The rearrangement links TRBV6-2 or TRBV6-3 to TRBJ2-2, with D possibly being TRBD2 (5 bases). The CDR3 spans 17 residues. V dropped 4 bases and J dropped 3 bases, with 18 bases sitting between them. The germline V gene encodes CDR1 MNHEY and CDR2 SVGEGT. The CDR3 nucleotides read TGTGCCAGCAGTTGGTCCCGCGGGCGGGCTGACACCGGGGAGCTGTTTTTT. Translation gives CASSWSRGRADTGELFF.

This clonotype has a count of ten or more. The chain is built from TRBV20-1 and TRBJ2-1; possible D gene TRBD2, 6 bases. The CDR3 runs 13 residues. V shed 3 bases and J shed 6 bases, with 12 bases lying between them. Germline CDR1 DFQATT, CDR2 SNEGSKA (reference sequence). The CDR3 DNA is TGCAGTGCTAGCGGGAGAACCGTCAATGAGCAGTTCTTC. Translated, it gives CSASGRTVNEQFF.

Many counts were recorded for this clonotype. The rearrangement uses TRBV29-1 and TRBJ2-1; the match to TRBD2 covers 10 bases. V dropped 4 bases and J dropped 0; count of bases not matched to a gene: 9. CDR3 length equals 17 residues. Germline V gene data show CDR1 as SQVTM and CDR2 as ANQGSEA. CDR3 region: CSVGGGLATSSYNEQFF. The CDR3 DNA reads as TGCAGCGTTGGAGGGGGACTAGCGACAAGCTCCTACAATGAGCAGTTCTTC.

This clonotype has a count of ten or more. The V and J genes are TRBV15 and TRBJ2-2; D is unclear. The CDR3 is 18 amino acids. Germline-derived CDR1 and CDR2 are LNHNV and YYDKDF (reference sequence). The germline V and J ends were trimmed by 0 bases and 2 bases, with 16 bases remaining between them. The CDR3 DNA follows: TGTGCCACCAGCAGAGAACGAGCGAGACTGGAAAACACCGGGGAGCTGTTTTTT. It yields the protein CATSRERARLENTGELFF.

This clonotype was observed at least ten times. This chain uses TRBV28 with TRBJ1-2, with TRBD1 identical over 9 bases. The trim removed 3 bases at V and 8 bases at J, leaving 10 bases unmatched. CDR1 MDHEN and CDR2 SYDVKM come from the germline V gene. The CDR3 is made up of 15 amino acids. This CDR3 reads CASSLGDREIGGYTF. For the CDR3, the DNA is TGTGCCAGCAGTTTGGGGGACAGGGAAATAGGCGGCTACACCTTC.

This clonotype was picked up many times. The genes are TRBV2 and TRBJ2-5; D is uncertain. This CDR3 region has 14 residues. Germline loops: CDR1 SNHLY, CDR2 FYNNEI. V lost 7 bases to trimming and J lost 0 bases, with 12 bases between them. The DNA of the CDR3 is TGTGCCAGCAAGACATTCCTTAACCAAGAGACCCAGTACTTC. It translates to CASKTFLNQETQYF.

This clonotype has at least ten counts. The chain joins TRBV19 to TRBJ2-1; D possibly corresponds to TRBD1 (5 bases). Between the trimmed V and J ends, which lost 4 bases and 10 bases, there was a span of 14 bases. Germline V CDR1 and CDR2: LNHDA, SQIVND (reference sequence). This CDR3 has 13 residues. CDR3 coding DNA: TGTGCCAGTAGTACAGGGCGGCTCGGGGAGCAGTTCTTC. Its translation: CASSTGRLGEQFF.

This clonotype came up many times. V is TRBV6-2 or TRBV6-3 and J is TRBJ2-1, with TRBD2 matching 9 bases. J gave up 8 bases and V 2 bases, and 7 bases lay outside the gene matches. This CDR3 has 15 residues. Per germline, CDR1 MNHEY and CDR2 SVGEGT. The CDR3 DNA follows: TGTGCCAGCAGTTACCGCTTTGTAGCGGGGGATGAGCAGTTCTTC. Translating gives CASSYRFVAGDEQFF.

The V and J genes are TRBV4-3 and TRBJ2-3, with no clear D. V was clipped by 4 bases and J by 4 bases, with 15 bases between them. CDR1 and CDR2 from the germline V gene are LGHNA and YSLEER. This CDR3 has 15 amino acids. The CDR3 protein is CASSPGIGPSDTQYF. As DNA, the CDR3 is TGCGCCAGCAGCCCCGGTATAGGGCCCTCAGATACGCAGTATTTT.

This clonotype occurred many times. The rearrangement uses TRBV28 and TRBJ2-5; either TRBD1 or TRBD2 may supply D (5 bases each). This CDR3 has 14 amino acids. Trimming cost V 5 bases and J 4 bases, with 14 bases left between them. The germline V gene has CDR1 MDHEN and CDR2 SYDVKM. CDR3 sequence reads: CASSAPGRRETQYF. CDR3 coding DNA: TGTGCCAGCAGTGCACCGGGACGGAGAGAGACCCAGTACTTC.

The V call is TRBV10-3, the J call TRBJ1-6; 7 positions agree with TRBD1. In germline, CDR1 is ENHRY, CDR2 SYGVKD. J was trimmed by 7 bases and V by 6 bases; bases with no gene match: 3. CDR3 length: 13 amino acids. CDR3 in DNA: TGTGCCATCAGGGGGGACAGAAATTCACCCCTCCACTTT. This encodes CAIRGDRNSPLHF.

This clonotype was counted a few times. The CDR3 region has the DNA TGTGCCATCAGTAGATACAGCGCTAACTATGGCTACACCTTC. This gives the protein CAISRYSANYGYTF. V and J are TRBV10-3 and TRBJ1-2, with no clear D. From germline, CDR1 is ENHRY and CDR2 SYGVKD. The CDR3 is 14 amino acids. Trimming removed 5 bases at V and 0 bases at J, with 10 bases between.

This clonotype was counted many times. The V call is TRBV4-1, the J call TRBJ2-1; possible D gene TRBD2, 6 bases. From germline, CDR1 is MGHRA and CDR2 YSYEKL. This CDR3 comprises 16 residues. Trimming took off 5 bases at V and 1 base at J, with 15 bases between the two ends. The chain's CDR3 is CASSKLALRSYNEQFF. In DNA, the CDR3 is TGCGCCAGCAGCAAACTAGCCCTCCGTTCCTACAATGAGCAGTTCTTC.

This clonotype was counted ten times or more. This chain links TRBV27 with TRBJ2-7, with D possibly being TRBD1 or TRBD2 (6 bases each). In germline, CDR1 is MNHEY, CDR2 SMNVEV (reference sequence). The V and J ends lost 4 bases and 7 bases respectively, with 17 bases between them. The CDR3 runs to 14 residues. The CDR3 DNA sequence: TGTGCCAGCAGTTCCCGGAGGGGGGCGCGGGAGCAGTACTTC. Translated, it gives CASSSRRGAREQYF.

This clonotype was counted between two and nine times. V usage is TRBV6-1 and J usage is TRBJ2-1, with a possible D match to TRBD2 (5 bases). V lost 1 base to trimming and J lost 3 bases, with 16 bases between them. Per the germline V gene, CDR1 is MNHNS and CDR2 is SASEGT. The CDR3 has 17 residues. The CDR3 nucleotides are TGTGCCAGCAGTGAAGGCCTACTAGAAGGGAGCTACAATGAGCAGTTCTTC. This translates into CASSEGLLEGSYNEQFF.

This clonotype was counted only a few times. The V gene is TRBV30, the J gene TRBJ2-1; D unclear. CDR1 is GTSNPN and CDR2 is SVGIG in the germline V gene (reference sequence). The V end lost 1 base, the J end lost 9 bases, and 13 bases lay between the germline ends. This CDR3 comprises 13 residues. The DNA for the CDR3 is TGTGCCTGGAGTGACAACACGGCGACTGAGCAGTTCTTC. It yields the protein CAWSDNTATEQFF.

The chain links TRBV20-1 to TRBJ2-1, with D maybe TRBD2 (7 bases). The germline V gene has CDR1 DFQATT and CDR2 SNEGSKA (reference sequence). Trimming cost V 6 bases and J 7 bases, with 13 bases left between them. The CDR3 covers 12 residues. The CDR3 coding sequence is TGCAGTGCGTGGGGGGGCAGAAATGAGCAGTTCTTC. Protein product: CSAWGGRNEQFF.

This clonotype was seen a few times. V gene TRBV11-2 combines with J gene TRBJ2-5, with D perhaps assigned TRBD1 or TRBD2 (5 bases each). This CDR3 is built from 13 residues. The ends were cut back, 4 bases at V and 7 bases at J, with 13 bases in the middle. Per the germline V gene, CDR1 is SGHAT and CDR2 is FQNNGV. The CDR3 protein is CASSSRGTGTQYF. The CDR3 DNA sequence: TGTGCCAGCAGCTCCCGTGGGACGGGGACCCAGTACTTC. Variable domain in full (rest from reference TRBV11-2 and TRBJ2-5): EAGVAQSPRYKIIEKRQSVAFWCNPISGHATLYWYQQILGQGPKLLIQFQNNGVVDDSQLPKDRFSAERLKGVDSTLKIQPAKLEDSAVYLCASSSRGTGTQYFGPGTRLLVL.

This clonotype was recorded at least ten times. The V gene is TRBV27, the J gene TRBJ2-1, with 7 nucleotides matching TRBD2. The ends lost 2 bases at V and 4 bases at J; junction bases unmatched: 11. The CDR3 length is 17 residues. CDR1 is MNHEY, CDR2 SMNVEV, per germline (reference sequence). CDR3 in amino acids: CASSLVYRKAGYNEQFF. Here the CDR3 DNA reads TGTGCCAGCAGTTTAGTGTATCGAAAAGCGGGGTACAATGAGCAGTTCTTC.

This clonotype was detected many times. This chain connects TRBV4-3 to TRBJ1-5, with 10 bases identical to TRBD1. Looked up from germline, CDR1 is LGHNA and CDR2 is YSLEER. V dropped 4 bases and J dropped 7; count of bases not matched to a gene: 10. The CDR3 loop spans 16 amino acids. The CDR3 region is CASSPHRQGAEQPQHF. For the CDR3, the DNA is TGCGCCAGCAGCCCTCACCGACAGGGGGCCGAGCAGCCCCAGCATTTT.

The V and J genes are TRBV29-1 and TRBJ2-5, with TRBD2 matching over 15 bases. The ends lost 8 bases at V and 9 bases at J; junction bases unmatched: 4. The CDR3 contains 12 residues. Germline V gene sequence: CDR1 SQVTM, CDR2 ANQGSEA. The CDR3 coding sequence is TGCAGCACCGGACTAGCGGGGGGGCCCCAGTACTTC. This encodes CSTGLAGGPQYF. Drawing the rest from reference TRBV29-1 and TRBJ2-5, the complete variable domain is SAVISQKPSRDICQRGTSLTIQCQVDSQVTMMFWYRQQPGQSLTLIATANQGSEATYESGFVIDKFPISRPNLTFSTLTVSNMSPEDSSIYLCSTGLAGGPQYFGPGTRLLVL.

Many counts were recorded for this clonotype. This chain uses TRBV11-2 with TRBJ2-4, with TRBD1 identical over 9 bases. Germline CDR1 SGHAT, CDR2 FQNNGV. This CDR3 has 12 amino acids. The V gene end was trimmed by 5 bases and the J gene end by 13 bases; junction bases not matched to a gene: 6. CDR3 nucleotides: TGTGCCAGCAGCCGGGGACAGGGAATCCAGTACTTC. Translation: CASSRGQGIQYF.